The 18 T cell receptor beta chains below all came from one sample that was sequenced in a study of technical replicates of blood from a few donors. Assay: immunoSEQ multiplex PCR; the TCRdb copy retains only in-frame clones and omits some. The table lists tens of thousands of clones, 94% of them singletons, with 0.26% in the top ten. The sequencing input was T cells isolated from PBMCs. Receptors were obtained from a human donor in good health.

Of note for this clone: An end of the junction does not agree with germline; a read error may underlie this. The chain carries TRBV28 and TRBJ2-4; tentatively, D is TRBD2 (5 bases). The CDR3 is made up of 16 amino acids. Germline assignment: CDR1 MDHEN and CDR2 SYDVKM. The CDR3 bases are TGTGCCAGCAGTTTTTACAGAACATCTAGCAGCTTCCAACAGAACTTC. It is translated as CASSFYRTSSSFQQNF.

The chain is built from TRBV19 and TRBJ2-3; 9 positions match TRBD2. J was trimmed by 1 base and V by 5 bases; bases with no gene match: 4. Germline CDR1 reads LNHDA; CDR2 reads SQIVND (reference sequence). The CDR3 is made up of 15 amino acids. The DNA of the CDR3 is TGTGCCAGTAGTCTGAAGCGGGGGGGCACAGATACGCAGTATTTT. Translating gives CASSLKRGGTDTQYF.

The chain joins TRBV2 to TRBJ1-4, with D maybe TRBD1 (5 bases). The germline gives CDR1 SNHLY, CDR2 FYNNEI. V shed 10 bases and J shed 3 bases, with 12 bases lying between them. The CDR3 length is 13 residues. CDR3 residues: CATKGFSNEKLFF. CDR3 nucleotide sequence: TGTGCCACCAAGGGGTTTTCTAATGAAAAACTGTTTTTT.

The CDR3 reads CASSLVGGRSLYNEQFF. CDR3 coding DNA: TGTGCCAGCAGTTTGGTTGGTGGGAGGAGTCTTTACAATGAGCAGTTCTTC. The genes are TRBV27 and TRBJ2-1, with D possibly being TRBD2 (6 bases). V gave up 3 bases and J gave up 4 bases, with 19 bases separating them. The length of the CDR3 is 17 residues. The germline V gene has CDR1 MNHEY and CDR2 SMNVEV (reference sequence).

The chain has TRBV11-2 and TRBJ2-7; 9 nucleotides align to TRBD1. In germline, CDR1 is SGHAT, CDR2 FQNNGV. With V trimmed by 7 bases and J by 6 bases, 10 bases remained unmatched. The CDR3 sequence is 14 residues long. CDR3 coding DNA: TGTGCCAGCATCCCCGGGACAGGGCTCCTCGAGCAGTACTTC. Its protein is CASIPGTGLLEQYF.

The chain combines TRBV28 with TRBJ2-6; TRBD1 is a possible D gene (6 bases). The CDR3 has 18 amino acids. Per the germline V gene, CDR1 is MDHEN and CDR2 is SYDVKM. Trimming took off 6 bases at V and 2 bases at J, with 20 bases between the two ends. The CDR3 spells CASSALDRPVTGANVLTF. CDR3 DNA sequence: TGTGCCAGCAGCGCCCTAGACAGGCCCGTGACTGGGGCCAACGTCCTGACTTTC.

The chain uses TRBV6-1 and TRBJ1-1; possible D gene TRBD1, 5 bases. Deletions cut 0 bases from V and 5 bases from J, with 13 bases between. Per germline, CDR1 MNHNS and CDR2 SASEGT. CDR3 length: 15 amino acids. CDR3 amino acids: CASSEAGRGWTEAFF. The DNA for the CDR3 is TGTGCCAGCAGTGAAGCGGGGAGGGGTTGGACTGAAGCTTTCTTT.

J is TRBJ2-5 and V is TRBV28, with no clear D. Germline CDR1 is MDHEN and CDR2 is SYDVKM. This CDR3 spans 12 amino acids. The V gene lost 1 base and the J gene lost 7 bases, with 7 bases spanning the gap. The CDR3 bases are TGTGCCAGCAGTTTATTTGCAGGGACCCAGTACTTC. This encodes CASSLFAGTQYF.

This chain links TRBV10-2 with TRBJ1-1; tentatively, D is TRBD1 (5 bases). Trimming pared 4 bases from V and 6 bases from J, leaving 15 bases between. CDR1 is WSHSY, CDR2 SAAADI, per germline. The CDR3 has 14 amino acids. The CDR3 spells CASSGTTGFPEAFF. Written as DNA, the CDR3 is TGCGCCAGCAGTGGTACAACAGGTTTCCCTGAAGCTTTCTTT.

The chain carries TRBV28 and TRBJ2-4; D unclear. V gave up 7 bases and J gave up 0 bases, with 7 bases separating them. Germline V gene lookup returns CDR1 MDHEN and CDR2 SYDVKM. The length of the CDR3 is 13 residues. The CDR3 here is CASNLAAKNIQYF. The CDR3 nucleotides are TGTGCCAGCAATCTGGCAGCCAAAAACATTCAGTACTTC.

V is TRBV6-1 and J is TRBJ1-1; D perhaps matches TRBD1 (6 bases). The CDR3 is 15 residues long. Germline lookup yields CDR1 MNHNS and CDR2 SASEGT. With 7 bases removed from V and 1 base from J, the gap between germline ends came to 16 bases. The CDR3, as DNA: TGTGCCAGCATTACCGGGGAACAGGGGAACACTGAAGCTTTCTTT. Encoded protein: CASITGEQGNTEAFF.

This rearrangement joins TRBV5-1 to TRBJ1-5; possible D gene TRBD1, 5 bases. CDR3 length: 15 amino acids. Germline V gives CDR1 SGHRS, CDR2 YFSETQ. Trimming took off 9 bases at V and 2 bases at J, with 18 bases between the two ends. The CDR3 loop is CAIRTKVEGNQPQHF. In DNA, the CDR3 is TGCGCCATCCGGACAAAGGTTGAGGGCAATCAGCCCCAGCATTTT.

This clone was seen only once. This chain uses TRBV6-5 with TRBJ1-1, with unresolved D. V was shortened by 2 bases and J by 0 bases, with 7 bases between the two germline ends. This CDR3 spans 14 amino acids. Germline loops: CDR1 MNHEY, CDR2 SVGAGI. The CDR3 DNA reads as TGTGCCAGCAGTTACGGTGACATGAACACTGAAGCTTTCTTT. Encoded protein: CASSYGDMNTEAFF.

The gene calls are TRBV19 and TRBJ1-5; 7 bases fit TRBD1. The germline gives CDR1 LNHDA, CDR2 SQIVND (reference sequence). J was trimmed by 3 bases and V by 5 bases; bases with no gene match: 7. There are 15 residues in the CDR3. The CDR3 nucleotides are TGTGCCAGTAGTGGCAGACAGGGCCTCAATCAGCCCCAGCATTTT. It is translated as CASSGRQGLNQPQHF. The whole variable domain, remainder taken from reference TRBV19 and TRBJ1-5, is DGGITQSPKYLFRKEGQNVTLSCEQNLNHDAMYWYRQDPGQGLRLIYYSQIVNDFQKGDIAEGYSVSREKKESFPLTVTSAQKNPTAFYLCASSGRQGLNQPQHFGDGTRLSIL.

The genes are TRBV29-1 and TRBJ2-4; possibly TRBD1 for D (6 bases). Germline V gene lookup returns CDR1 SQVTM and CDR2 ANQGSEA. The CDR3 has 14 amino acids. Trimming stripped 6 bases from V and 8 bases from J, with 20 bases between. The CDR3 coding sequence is TGCAGCGTCCAATTCGGGACAAAGGTTGACATTCAGTACTTC. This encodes CSVQFGTKVDIQYF.

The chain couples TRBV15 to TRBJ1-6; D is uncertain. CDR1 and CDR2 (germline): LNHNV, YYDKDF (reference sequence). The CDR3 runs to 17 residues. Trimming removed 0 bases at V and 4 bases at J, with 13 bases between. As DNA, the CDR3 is TGTGCCACCAGCAGAGATCCGTTGACAAGTTATAATTCACCCCTCCACTTT. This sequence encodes CATSRDPLTSYNSPLHF.

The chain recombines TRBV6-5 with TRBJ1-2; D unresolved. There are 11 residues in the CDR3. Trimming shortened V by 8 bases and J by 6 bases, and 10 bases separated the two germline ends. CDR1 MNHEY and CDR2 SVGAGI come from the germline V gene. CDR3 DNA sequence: TGTGCCAGCGGCTGGTTAAATGGCTACACCTTC. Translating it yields CASGWLNGYTF.

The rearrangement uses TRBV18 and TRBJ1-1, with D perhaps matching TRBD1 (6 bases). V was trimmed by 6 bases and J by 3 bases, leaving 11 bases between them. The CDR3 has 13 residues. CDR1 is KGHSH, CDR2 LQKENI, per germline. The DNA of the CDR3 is TGTGCCAGCTCGAAAGGGGGGGACACTGAAGCTTTCTTT. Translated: CASSKGGDTEAFF. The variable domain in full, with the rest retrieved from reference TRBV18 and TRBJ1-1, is NAGVMQNPRHLVRRRGQEARLRCSPMKGHSHVYWYRQLPEEGLKFMVYLQKENIIDESGMPKERFSAEFPKEGPSILRIQQVVRGDSAAYFCASSKGGDTEAFFGQGTRLTVV.